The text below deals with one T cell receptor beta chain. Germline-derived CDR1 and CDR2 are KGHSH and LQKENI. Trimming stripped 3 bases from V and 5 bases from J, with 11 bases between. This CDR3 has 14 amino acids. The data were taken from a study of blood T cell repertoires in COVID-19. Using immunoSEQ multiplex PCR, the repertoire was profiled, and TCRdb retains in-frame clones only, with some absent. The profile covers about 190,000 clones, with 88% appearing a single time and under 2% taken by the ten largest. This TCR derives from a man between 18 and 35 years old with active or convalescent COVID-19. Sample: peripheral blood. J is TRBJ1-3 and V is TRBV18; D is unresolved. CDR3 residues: CASSPGGGRNTIYF. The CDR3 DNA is TGTGCCAGCTCACCTGGCGGAGGGAGAAACACCATATATTTT.